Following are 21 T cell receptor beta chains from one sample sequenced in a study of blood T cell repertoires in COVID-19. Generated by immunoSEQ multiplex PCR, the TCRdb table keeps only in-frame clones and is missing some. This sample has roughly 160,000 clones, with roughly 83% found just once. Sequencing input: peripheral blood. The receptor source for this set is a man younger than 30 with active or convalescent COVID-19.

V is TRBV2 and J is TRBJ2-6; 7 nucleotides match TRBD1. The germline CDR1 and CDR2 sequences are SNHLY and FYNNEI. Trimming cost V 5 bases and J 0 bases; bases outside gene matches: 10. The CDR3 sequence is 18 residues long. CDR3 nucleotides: TGTGCCAGCAGTAAAAGGGGACAGTTCGACTCTGGGGCCAACGTCCTGACTTTC. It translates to CASSKRGQFDSGANVLTF.

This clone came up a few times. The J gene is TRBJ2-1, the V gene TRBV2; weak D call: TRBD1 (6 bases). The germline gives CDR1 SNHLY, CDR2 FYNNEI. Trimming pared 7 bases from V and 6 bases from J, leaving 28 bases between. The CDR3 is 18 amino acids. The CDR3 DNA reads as TGTGCCAGCATCAAGGAGAGGCTCCGGAATAGGGGGACCAATGAGCAGTTCTTC. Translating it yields CASIKERLRNRGTNEQFF. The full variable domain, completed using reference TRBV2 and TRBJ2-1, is EPEVTQTPSHQVTQMGQEVILRCVPISNHLYFYWYRQILGQKVEFLVSFYNNEISEKSEIFDDQFSVERPDGSNFTLKIRSTKLEDSAMYFCASIKERLRNRGTNEQFFGPGTRLTVL.

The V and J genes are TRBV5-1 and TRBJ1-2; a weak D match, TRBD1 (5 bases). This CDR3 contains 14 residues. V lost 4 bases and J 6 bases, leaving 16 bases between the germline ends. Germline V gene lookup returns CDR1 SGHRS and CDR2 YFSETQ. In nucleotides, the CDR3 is TGCGCCAGCAGCCCACTTTCGGGGGGAAATGGCTACACCTTC. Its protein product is CASSPLSGGNGYTF.

As DNA, the CDR3 is TGTGCCAGCAGCTTGGCCAGGGGGTATTCCTACGAGCAGTACTTC. Translated: CASSLARGYSYEQYF. This chain uses TRBV11-3 with TRBJ2-7; 7 bases are a match to TRBD1. This CDR3 has 15 residues. V gave up 3 bases and J gave up 1 base; unmatched junction bases: 6. The germline gives CDR1 SGHNT, CDR2 YENEEA.

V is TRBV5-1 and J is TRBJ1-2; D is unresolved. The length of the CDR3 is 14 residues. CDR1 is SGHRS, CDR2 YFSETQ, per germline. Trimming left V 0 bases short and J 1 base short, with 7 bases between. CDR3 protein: CASSLAVGNYGYTF. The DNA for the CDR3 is TGCGCCAGCAGCTTGGCCGTCGGTAACTATGGCTACACCTTC.

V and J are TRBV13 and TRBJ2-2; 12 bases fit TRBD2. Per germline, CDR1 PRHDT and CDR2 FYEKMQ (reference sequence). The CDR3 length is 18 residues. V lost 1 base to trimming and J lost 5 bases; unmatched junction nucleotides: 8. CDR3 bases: TGTGCCAGCAGCTTAGAAGGTTTTACTAGCGGGGGGACCGGGGAGCTGTTTTTT. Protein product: CASSLEGFTSGGTGELFF.

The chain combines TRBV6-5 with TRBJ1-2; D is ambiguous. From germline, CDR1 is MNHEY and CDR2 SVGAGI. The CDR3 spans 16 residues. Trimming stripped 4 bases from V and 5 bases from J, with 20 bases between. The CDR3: CASSLLKGEGYYGYTF. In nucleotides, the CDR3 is TGTGCCAGCAGTTTATTAAAGGGCGAGGGTTATTATGGCTACACCTTC.

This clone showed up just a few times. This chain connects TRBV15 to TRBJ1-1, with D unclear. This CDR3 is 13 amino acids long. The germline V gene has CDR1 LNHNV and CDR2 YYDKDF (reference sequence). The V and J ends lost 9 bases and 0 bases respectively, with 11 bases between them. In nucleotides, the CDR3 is TGTGCCACTGGTAGGAGCTTGAACACTGAAGCTTTCTTT. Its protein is CATGRSLNTEAFF.

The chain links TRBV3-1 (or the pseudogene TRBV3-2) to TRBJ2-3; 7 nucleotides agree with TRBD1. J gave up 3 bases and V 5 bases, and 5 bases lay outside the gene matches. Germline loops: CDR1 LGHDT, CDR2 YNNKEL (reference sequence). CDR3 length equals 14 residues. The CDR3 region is CASSGQVATDTQYF. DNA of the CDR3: TGTGCCAGCAGCGGACAGGTTGCGACAGATACGCAGTATTTT.

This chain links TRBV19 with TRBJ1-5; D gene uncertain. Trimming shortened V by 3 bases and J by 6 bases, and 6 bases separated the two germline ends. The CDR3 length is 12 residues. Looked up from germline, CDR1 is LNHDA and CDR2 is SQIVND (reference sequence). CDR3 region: CASSIMSQPQHF. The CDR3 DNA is TGTGCCAGTAGTATTATGAGTCAGCCCCAGCATTTT.

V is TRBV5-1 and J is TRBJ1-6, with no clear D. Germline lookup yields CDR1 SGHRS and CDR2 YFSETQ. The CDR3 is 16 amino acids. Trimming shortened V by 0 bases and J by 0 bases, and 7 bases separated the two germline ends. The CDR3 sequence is CASSLAYGSYNSPLHF. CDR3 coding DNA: TGCGCCAGCAGCTTGGCATACGGCTCCTATAATTCACCCCTCCACTTT.

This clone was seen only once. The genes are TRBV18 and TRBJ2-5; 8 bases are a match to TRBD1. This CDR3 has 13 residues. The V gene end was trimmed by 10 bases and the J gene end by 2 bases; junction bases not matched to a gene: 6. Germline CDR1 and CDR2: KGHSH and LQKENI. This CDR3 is CATLDRVQETQYF. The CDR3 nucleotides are TGTGCCACCTTGGACAGGGTGCAAGAGACCCAGTACTTC.

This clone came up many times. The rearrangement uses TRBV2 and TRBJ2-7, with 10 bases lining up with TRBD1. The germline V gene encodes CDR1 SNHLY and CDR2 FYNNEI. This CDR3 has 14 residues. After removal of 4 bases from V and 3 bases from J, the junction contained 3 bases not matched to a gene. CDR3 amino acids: CASSGGDRGYEQYF. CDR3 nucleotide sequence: TGTGCCAGCAGTGGGGGGGACAGGGGCTACGAGCAGTACTTC.

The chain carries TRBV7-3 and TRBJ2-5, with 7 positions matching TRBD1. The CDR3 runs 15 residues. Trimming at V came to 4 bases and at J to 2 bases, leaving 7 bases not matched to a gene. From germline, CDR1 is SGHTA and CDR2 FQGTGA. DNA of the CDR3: TGTGCCAGCAGCTCTAACAGGGGTGGGCAAGAGACCCAGTACTTC. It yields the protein CASSSNRGGQETQYF.

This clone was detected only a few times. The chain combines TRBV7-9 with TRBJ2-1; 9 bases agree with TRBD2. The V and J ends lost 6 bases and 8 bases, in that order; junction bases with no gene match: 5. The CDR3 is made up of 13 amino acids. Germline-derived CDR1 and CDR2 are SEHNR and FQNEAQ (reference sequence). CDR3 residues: CASRLSGGYEQFF. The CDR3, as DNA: TGTGCCAGCAGACTTAGCGGGGGCTATGAGCAGTTCTTC.

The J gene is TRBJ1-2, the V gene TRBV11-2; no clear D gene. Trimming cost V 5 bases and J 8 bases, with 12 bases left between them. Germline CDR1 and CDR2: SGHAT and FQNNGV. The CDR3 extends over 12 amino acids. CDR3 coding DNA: TGTGCCAGCAGCCCCGGGAGTTTAGGCTACACCTTC. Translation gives CASSPGSLGYTF.

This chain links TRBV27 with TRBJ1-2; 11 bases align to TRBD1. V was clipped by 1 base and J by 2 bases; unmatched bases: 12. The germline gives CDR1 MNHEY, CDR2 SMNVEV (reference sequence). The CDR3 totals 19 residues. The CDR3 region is CASSLLGMDRGQGNYGYTF. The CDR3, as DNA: TGTGCCAGCAGTTTATTGGGCATGGACAGGGGGCAAGGAAACTATGGCTACACCTTC.

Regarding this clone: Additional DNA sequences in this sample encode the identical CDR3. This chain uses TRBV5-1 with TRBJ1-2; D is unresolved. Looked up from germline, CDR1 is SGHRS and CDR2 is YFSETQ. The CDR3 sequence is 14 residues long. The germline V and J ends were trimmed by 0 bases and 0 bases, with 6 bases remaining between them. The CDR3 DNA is TGCGCCAGCAGCTTGGACGGAGCTAACTATGGCTACACCTTC. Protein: CASSLDGANYGYTF.

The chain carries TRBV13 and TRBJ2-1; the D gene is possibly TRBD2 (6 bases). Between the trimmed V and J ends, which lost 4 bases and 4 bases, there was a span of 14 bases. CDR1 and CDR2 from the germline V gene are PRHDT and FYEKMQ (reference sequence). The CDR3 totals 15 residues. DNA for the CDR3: TGTGCCAGCAGCTACACCTCGGGGAGGTACAATGAGCAGTTCTTC. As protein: CASSYTSGRYNEQFF.

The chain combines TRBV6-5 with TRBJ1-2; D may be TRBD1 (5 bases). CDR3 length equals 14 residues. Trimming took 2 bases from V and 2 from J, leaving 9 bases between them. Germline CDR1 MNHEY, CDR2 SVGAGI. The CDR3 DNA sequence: TGTGCCAGCAGTTACACTCAGGGAAACTATGGCTACACCTTC. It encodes CASSYTQGNYGYTF.

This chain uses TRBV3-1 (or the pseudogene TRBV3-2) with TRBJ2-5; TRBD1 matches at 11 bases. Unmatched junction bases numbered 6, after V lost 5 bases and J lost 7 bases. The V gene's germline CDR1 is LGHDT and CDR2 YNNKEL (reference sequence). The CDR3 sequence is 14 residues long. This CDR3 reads CASSTPGTGGTQYF. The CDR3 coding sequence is TGTGCCAGCAGCACCCCCGGGACAGGGGGGACCCAGTACTTC.